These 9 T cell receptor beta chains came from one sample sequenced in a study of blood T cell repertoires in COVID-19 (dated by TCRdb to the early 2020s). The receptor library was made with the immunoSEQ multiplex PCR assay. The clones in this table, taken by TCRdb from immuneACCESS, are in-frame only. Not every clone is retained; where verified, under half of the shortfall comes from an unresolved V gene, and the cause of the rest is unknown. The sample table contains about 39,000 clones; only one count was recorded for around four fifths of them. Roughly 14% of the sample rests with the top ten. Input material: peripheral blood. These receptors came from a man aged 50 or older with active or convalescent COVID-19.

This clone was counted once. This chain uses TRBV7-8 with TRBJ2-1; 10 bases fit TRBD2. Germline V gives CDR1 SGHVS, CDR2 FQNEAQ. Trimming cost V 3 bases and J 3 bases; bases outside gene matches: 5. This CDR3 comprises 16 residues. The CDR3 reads CASSLERGGRYNEQFF. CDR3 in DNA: TGTGCCAGCAGCTTGGAGCGGGGGGGCCGCTACAATGAGCAGTTCTTC.

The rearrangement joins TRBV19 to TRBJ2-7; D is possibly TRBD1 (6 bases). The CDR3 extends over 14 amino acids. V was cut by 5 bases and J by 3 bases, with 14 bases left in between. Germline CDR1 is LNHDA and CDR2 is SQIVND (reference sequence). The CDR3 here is CASSASGHNYEQYF. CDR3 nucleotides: TGTGCCAGTAGTGCTTCGGGACACAACTACGAGCAGTACTTC.

CDR3 DNA sequence: TGTGCCAGCAGCGAGACAGGGTACAAAAACATTCAGTACTTC. Translation: CASSETGYKNIQYF. The V call is TRBV9, the J call TRBJ2-4; 7 nucleotides line up with TRBD1. V lost 3 bases to trimming and J lost 3 bases; unmatched junction nucleotides: 3. The CDR3 runs to 14 residues. Germline CDR1 is SGDLS and CDR2 is YYNGEE. The variable domain in full, completed from reference TRBV9 and TRBJ2-4, reads DSGVTQTPKHLITATGQRVTLRCSPRSGDLSVYWYQQSLDQGLQFLIQYYNGEERAKGNILERFSAQQFPDLHSELNLSSLELGDSALYFCASSETGYKNIQYFGAGTRLSVL.

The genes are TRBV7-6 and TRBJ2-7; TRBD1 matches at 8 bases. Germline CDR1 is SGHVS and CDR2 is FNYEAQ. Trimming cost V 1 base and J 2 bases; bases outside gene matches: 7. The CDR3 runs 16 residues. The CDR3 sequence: CASSLVGRTGPYEQYF. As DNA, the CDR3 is TGTGCCAGCAGCTTAGTTGGAAGGACAGGGCCCTACGAGCAGTACTTC.

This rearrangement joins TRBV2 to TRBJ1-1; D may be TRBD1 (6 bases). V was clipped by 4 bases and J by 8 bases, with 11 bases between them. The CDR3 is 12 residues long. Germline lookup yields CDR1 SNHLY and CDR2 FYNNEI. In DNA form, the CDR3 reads TGTGCCAGCAGTGGGGCCACAGGGGAAGCTTTCTTT. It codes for CASSGATGEAFF.

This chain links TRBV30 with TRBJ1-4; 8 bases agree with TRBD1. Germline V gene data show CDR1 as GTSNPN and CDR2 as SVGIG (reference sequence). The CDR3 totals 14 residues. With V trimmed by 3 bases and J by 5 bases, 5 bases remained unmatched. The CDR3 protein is CAWSPGQVNEKLFF. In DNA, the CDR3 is TGTGCCTGGAGCCCGGGACAGGTCAATGAAAAACTGTTTTTT. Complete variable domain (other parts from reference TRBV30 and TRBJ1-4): SQTIHQWPATLVQPVGSPLSLECTVEGTSNPNLYWYRQAAGRGLQLLFYSVGIGQISSEVPQNLSASRPQDRQFILSSKKLLLSDSGFYLCAWSPGQVNEKLFFGSGTQLSVL.

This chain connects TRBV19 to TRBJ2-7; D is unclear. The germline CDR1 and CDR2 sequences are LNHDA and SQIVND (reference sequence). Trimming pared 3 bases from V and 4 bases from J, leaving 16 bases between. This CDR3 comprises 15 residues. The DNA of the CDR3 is TGTGCCAGTAGTATCATTGCCGGTCTCTATTACGAGCAGTACTTC. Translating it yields CASSIIAGLYYEQYF.

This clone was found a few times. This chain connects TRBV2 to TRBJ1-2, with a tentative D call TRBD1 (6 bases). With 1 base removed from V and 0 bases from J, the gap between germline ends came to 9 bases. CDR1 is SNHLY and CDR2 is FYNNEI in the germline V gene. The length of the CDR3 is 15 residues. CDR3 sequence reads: CASSEGDTANYGYTF. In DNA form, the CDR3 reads TGTGCCAGCAGTGAAGGGGACACAGCTAACTATGGCTACACCTTC.

CDR3 region: CAWIPGTPLEQYF. In nucleotides, the CDR3 is TGTGCCTGGATCCCCGGGACACCCCTCGAGCAGTACTTC. The chain couples TRBV30 to TRBJ2-7; D possibly corresponds to TRBD1 (6 bases). Trimming cost V 4 bases and J 6 bases, with 16 bases left between them. Germline CDR1 and CDR2: GTSNPN and SVGIG (reference sequence). The CDR3 runs to 13 residues.